Sequencing of this T cell receptor beta chain was carried out in a study of control samples from healthy donors and cancer patients (TCRdb year 2020). The library relied on the immunoSEQ multiplex PCR assay. TCRdb mirrors the immuneACCESS table, restricted to in-frame sequences. Some clones are absent from its copies; in checked studies, under half trace to an unresolved V gene, and the reason for the others is unknown. In all, the sample holds 200,000 to 250,000 clones, and roughly 94% of those were seen once. Clones ranked in the top ten supply less than 1.6% of the sample. V is pared back by 2 bases and J by 8 bases, with 12 bases lying between the germline termini. Per the germline V gene (reference sequence), GTSNPN is the CDR1 and SVGIG is the CDR2. From the cysteine through the phenylalanine, the CDR3 covers 13 amino acids. CDR3 DNA only is kept here, 39 bases in frame from base 1. This clone was recorded a few times. Which antigen it targets is not known. Within one base of it there is no much larger clone, and no base qualities were kept.

This TCR came from a man aged 45-60 years in good health. Recombination connected TRBV30 to TRBJ1-4, and the D gene may be TRBD1, 6 bases matching. The source material was blood. The nucleotides read TGTGCCTGGAGTATGGAGACAGGCGAAAAACTGTTTTTT. Translated, it reads CAWSMETGEKLFF.